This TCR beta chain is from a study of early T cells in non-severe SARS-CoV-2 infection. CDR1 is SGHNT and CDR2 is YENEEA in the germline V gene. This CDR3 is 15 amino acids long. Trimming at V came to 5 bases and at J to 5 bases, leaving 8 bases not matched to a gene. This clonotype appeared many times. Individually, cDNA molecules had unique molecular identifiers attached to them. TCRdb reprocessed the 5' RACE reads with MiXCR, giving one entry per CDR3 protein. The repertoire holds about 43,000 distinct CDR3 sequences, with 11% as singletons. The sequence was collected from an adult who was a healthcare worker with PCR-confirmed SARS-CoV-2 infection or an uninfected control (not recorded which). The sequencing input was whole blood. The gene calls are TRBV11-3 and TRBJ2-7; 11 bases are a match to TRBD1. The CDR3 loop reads CASSNRDRGINEQYF. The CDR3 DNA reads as TGTGCCAGCAGCAACCGGGACAGGGGGATAAACGAGCAGTACTTC.